Below, 23 T cell receptor beta chains from the same sample are listed, as sequenced in a study of shared clonotypes between healthy human individuals. Produced via immunoSEQ multiplex PCR; TCRdb's table is partial and in-frame only. Seen here are over 400,000 clones, 65% to 85% observed once, and the top ten hold approximately 12%. The sequencing input was PBMCs. The receptor source for this set is a woman in her forties in good health. Some clones in this sample may be carry-over from other donors' samples.

This chain links TRBV7-2 with TRBJ2-2; TRBD1 agrees at 10 bases. Trimming took 6 bases from V and 4 from J; bases not matched to a gene: 8. Germline V gene lookup returns CDR1 SGHTA and CDR2 FQGNSA. The CDR3 is made up of 16 amino acids. The CDR3 region is CASREPGQGTTGELFF. The CDR3 bases are TGTGCCAGCAGAGAACCGGGACAGGGGACCACCGGGGAGCTGTTTTTT.

This clone was observed a handful of times. CDR3 nucleotides: TGTGCCAGCAGGCCCGGGACGGCGAACACTGAAGCTTTCTTT. This encodes CASRPGTANTEAFF. This sequence joins TRBV5-4 and TRBJ1-1; weak D call: TRBD1 (5 bases). V was pared by 5 bases and J by 1 base, with 12 bases between. The CDR3 loop spans 14 amino acids. Germline V lookup: CDR1 SGHNT, CDR2 YYREEE (reference sequence).

The chain has TRBV9 and TRBJ2-7; 13 nucleotides match TRBD2. The CDR3 loop spans 17 amino acids. The V and J ends lost 4 bases and 7 bases, in that order; junction bases with no gene match: 14. Germline V gene data show CDR1 as SGDLS and CDR2 as YYNGEE. The CDR3 DNA is TGTGCCAGCAGCCTTGGACTAGCGGGAGCTTACAGGGAGGAGCAGTACTTC. Translation gives CASSLGLAGAYREEQYF.

The CDR3 loop reads CASTAGVKETQYF. The CDR3 coding sequence is TGTGCCAGCACCGCGGGTGTAAAAGAGACCCAGTACTTC. V gene TRBV5-7 combines with J gene TRBJ2-5; TRBD2 is a possible D gene (5 bases). Being an ORF, TRBV5-7 has a function that is uncertain. V lost 6 bases and J lost 3, with 12 bases in between. This CDR3 has 13 residues.

This clone appeared a few times. The chain uses TRBV6-1 and TRBJ1-5; weak D call: TRBD1 (6 bases). Germline V gene lookup returns CDR1 MNHNS and CDR2 SASEGT. Trimming took 5 bases from V and 2 from J, leaving 13 bases between them. This CDR3 comprises 15 residues. CDR3 sequence (DNA): TGTGCCAGCAGTAGGGCAGGGGTTGGCAATCAGCCCCAGCATTTT. Its translation is CASSRAGVGNQPQHF.

The V gene is TRBV5-1, the J gene TRBJ2-1; the D gene is possibly TRBD2 (6 bases). The CDR3 loop spans 15 amino acids. The germline gives CDR1 SGHRS, CDR2 YFSETQ. The ends were cut back, 7 bases at V and 0 bases at J, with 14 bases in the middle. The chain's CDR3 is CASAIRDSSYNEQFF. DNA of the CDR3: TGCGCCAGCGCCATCCGGGACTCCTCCTACAATGAGCAGTTCTTC. Combining the CDR3 with reference TRBV5-1 and TRBJ2-1 gives the whole variable domain KAGVTQTPRYLIKTRGQQVTLSCSPISGHRSVSWYQQTPGQGLQFLFEYFSETQRNKGNFPGRFSGRQFSNSRSEMNVSTLELGDSALYLCASAIRDSSYNEQFFGPGTRLTVL.

The rearrangement uses TRBV7-9 and TRBJ2-1, with 11 bases aligning to TRBD2. V was pared by 4 bases and J by 4 bases, with 9 bases of the junction left unmatched. The CDR3 consists of 17 residues. Germline CDR1 and CDR2: SEHNR and FQNEAQ (reference sequence). The CDR3 DNA follows: TGTGCCAGCAGCTACCCTCGACTAGCGGGAAGGTACAATGAGCAGTTCTTC. Translating gives CASSYPRLAGRYNEQFF.

This clone was seen just once. This sequence is one base from a far larger clone and is likely a read error. The final CDR3 position lacks the conserved phenylalanine or tryptophan, pointing to a likely read error. V gene TRBV4-2 combines with J gene TRBJ2-7; TRBD2 matches at 12 bases. Looked up from germline, CDR1 is LGHNA and CDR2 is YNFKEQ. The length of the CDR3 is 19 residues. V gave up 3 bases and J gave up 3 bases; unmatched junction bases: 15. The CDR3 loop reads CASSQEGTSGRNLVYEQYL. The CDR3 DNA sequence: TGTGCCAGCAGCCAGGAAGGGACTAGCGGGCGAAACCTAGTCTACGAGCAGTACCTC.

The rearrangement uses TRBV18 and TRBJ2-2; a weak D match, TRBD1 (5 bases). Germline V gene lookup returns CDR1 KGHSH and CDR2 LQKENI. Trimming cost V 5 bases and J 3 bases, with 16 bases left between them. This CDR3 comprises 16 residues. In DNA form, the CDR3 reads TGTGCCAGCTCATCGAAATCGACAGACTACACCGGGGAGCTGTTTTTT. Translated, it gives CASSSKSTDYTGELFF.

The V call is TRBV15, the J call TRBJ2-2; D ambiguous. CDR3 length: 13 residues. V lost 4 bases and J 3 bases, leaving 6 bases between the germline ends. CDR1 and CDR2 from the germline V gene are LNHNV and YYDKDF (reference sequence). The CDR3: CATSTRYTGELFF. In DNA, the CDR3 is TGTGCCACCAGCACCCGATACACCGGGGAGCTGTTTTTT.

V gene TRBV5-1 combines with J gene TRBJ2-5; perhaps TRBD2 as D (6 bases). Germline assignment: CDR1 SGHRS and CDR2 YFSETQ. V shed 4 bases and J shed 2 bases, with 12 bases lying between them. The CDR3 is 14 residues long. CDR3 in amino acids: CASSPGTSQETQYF. The CDR3 nucleotides read TGCGCCAGCAGCCCCGGGACTTCACAAGAGACCCAGTACTTC.

The V gene is TRBV9, the J gene TRBJ2-7, with 7 positions matching TRBD2. After removal of 0 bases from V and 4 bases from J, the junction contained 4 bases not matched to a gene. Germline V lookup: CDR1 SGDLS, CDR2 YYNGEE. The CDR3 is 14 amino acids. The CDR3 loop reads CASSVGSSGYEQYF. The CDR3 DNA follows: TGTGCCAGCAGCGTAGGGTCTAGCGGATACGAGCAGTACTTC.

V is TRBV18 and J is TRBJ2-6; 7 positions match TRBD1. Germline V gives CDR1 KGHSH, CDR2 LQKENI. The length of the CDR3 is 18 residues. The V gene end was trimmed by 5 bases and the J gene end by 0 bases; junction bases not matched to a gene: 10. CDR3: CASSSIRQGVSGANVLTF. Here the CDR3 DNA reads TGTGCCAGCTCATCTATCCGACAGGGCGTCTCTGGGGCCAACGTCCTGACTTTC.

The rearrangement joins TRBV10-3 to TRBJ2-7; 9 positions agree with TRBD1. The CDR3 runs to 15 residues. The V and J ends lost 6 bases and 6 bases, in that order; junction bases with no gene match: 12. Germline-derived CDR1 and CDR2 are ENHRY and SYGVKD. CDR3 sequence: CAIRPAGTGSVEQYF. Here the CDR3 DNA reads TGTGCCATCAGGCCTGCCGGGACAGGGTCGGTCGAGCAGTACTTC.

The chain is built from TRBV15 and TRBJ2-2, with D uncertain. This CDR3 comprises 16 residues. Trimming pared 0 bases from V and 0 bases from J, leaving 8 bases between. Looked up from germline, CDR1 is LNHNV and CDR2 is YYDKDF (reference sequence). CDR3 sequence (DNA): TGTGCCACCAGCAGAGATCGTCTCTCGAACACCGGGGAGCTGTTTTTT. Translation: CATSRDRLSNTGELFF.

This chain's CDR3 is CASTLGSMTDTQYF. The CDR3 nucleotides read TGTGCCAGTACCTTGGGGAGTATGACAGATACGCAGTATTTT. V gene TRBV19 combines with J gene TRBJ2-3; tentative D call: TRBD2 (5 bases). Germline CDR1 is LNHDA and CDR2 is SQIVND (reference sequence). The CDR3 length is 14 residues. The V and J ends lost 7 bases and 3 bases respectively, with 14 bases between them.

The genes are TRBV13 and TRBJ1-3; TRBD1 matches 8 bases. In germline, CDR1 is PRHDT, CDR2 FYEKMQ (reference sequence). This CDR3 comprises 17 residues. J was trimmed by 0 bases and V by 6 bases; bases with no gene match: 10. CDR3 coding DNA: TGTGCCAGCAGACCGTGGGACAGGCCCAGCTCTGGAAACACCATATATTTT. It yields the protein CASRPWDRPSSGNTIYF.

V gene TRBV6-1 combines with J gene TRBJ1-5; 7 bases align to TRBD1. Matching the DNA end better, TRBJ2-3 makes the J call doubtful. The germline gives CDR1 MNHNS, CDR2 SASEGT. The length of the CDR3 is 14 residues. The CDR3, as DNA: TGTGCCAGCACTGACAGGGCTAGCAATCAGCCCCAGTATTTT. It yields the protein CASTDRASNQPQYF.

V and J are TRBV7-8 and TRBJ1-1, with D possibly matching TRBD1 (6 bases). Germline V gene sequence: CDR1 SGHVS, CDR2 FQNEAQ. Trimming took off 0 bases at V and 5 bases at J, with 10 bases between the two ends. The length of the CDR3 is 14 residues. The CDR3 region has the DNA TGTGCCAGCAGCTTAGCCAGGGGTAAGACTGAAGCTTTCTTT. This sequence encodes CASSLARGKTEAFF.

The sample holds a few counts of this clone. The rearrangement uses TRBV28 and TRBJ2-5, with 13 bases that match TRBD2. The J call may be in error: the DNA end matches TRBJ2-7 better. This CDR3 comprises 15 residues. The V gene's germline CDR1 is MDHEN and CDR2 SYDVKM. The CDR3 DNA sequence: TGTGCCAGCAGTAAACTAGCGGGAGGGCGTAACGAGCAGTACTTC. Translation: CASSKLAGGRNEQYF.

This chain joins TRBV2 and TRBJ2-1; 11 bases line up with TRBD2. In germline, CDR1 is SNHLY, CDR2 FYNNEI. Trimming removed 5 bases from V and 5 bases from J; junction bases left unmatched: 2. This CDR3 has 14 residues. CDR3 sequence: CASSPGLADNEQFF. CDR3 bases: TGTGCCAGCAGTCCGGGACTAGCGGACAATGAGCAGTTCTTC.

DNA of the CDR3: TGCGCCAGCAGCTTGGCTAGCGGGAGTGATACGCAGTATTTT. Translation: CASSLASGSDTQYF. The gene calls are TRBV5-1 and TRBJ2-3, with TRBD2 identical over 10 bases. Germline trimming cut 0 bases from V and 6 bases from J; bases unmatched to any gene: 1. From germline, CDR1 is SGHRS and CDR2 YFSETQ. This CDR3 contains 14 residues.

The V call is TRBV5-6, the J call TRBJ2-1; 7 nucleotides line up with TRBD2. Trimming removed 1 base from V and 1 base from J; junction bases left unmatched: 5. There are 16 residues in the CDR3. Per germline, CDR1 SGHDT and CDR2 YYEEEE. CDR3 residues: CASSLRREASYNEQFF. The CDR3 region has the DNA TGTGCCAGCAGCTTGCGTCGGGAGGCATCCTACAATGAGCAGTTCTTC. Based on the CDR3 plus reference TRBV5-6 and TRBJ2-1, the full variable domain is DAGVTQSPTHLIKTRGQQVTLRCSPKSGHDTVSWYQQALGQGPQFIFQYYEEEERQRGNFPDRFSGHQFPNYSSELNVNALLLGDSALYLCASSLRREASYNEQFFGPGTRLTVL.